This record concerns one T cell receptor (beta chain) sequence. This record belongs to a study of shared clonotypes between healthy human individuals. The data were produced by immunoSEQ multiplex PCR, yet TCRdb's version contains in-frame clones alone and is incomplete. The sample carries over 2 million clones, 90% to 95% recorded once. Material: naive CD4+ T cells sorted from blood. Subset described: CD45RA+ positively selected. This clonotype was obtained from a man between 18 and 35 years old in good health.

The CDR3 here is CASSFTVTYEQYF. CDR3 sequence (DNA): TGCGCCAGCAGCTTTACAGTAACCTACGAGCAGTACTTC. V and J are TRBV5-1 and TRBJ2-7; no definite D call. This CDR3 comprises 13 residues. Germline V gene sequence: CDR1 SGHRS, CDR2 YFSETQ. The ends were cut back, 2 bases at V and 2 bases at J, with 8 bases in the middle.